These T cell receptor beta chains were read from a single sample in a study of shared clonotypes between healthy human individuals. Profiling relied on immunoSEQ multiplex PCR, and the TCRdb table lists in-frame clones only, not all of them. The repertoire has some 2,100,000 clones, more than 90% of them found once; the top ten carry around 0.13%. Sequenced: naive CD4+ T cells sorted from blood. These receptors came from a young man in good health. The CDR3 runs from the conserved cysteine through the conserved F or W. The order of the fields is J gene, V gene, D gene, clone size, CDR3 length, CDR3 DNA, CDR3 protein. D genes are given only for firm matches. Expanded clones are given a class, and other clones once, few, many or no size at all.

j_gene: TRBJ2-7; v_gene: TRBV28; d_gene: NA; abundance: NA; len: 11; CDR3nt: TGTGCCAGCACCAGCTCCTACGAGCAGTACTTC; CDR3aa: CASTSSYEQYF
j_gene: TRBJ2-2; v_gene: TRBV27; d_gene: NA; abundance: NA; len: 13; CDR3nt: TGTGCCAGCAGATCCCGTGGCACCGGGGAGCTGTTTTTT; CDR3aa: CASRSRGTGELFF
j_gene: TRBJ2-7; v_gene: TRBV11-3; d_gene: NA; abundance: NA; len: 14; CDR3nt: TGTGCCAGCAGCCTACAGACAGTAGCCTACGAGCAGTACTTC; CDR3aa: CASSLQTVAYEQYF
j_gene: TRBJ2-2; v_gene: TRBV5-1; d_gene: NA; abundance: NA; len: 18; CDR3nt: TGCGCCAGCAGCTTGGCTGTAACGAGGTTAGTTGACACCGGGGAGCTGTTTTTT; CDR3aa: CASSLAVTRLVDTGELFF
j_gene: TRBJ2-7; v_gene: TRBV2; d_gene: NA; abundance: NA; len: 14; CDR3nt: TGTGCCAGCAGTCTTGAGGGTGGCGTTTACGAGCAGTACTTC; CDR3aa: CASSLEGGVYEQYF
j_gene: TRBJ2-3; v_gene: TRBV11-2; d_gene: TRBD2; abundance: NA; len: 15; CDR3nt: TGTGCCAGCAGCTCTCTAGCGGGAGTAACAGATACGCAGTATTTT; CDR3aa: CASSSLAGVTDTQYF
j_gene: TRBJ1-1; v_gene: TRBV5-1; d_gene: TRBD1; abundance: NA; len: 15; CDR3nt: TGCGCCAGCAGCGTATGGACAGGGGGGAACACTGAAGCTTTCTTT; CDR3aa: CASSVWTGGNTEAFF
j_gene: TRBJ2-7; v_gene: TRBV2; d_gene: TRBD1; abundance: NA; len: 13; CDR3nt: TGTGCCAGCGGACAGGGGATCTCCTACGAGCAGTACTTC; CDR3aa: CASGQGISYEQYF
j_gene: TRBJ1-2; v_gene: TRBV10-3; d_gene: NA; abundance: NA; len: 12; CDR3nt: TGTGCCATCAGTGATATAGCCTATGGCTACACCTTC; CDR3aa: CAISDIAYGYTF
j_gene: TRBJ1-3; v_gene: TRBV6-1; d_gene: NA; abundance: few; len: 13; CDR3nt: TGTGCCAGCAGTACCAAGGAGGGAAACACCATATATTTT; CDR3aa: CASSTKEGNTIYF
j_gene: TRBJ1-5; v_gene: TRBV28; d_gene: TRBD1; abundance: NA; len: 16; CDR3nt: TGTGCCAGCAGTTCGACAGGGTGGTACGGCAATCAGCCCCAGCATTTT; CDR3aa: CASSSTGWYGNQPQHF
j_gene: TRBJ1-5; v_gene: TRBV10-1; d_gene: NA; abundance: NA; len: 18; CDR3nt: TGCGCCGCCCAGACCCTTATGACCCAAAACTATAGCAATCAGCCCCAGCATTTT; CDR3aa: CAAQTLMTQNYSNQPQHF
j_gene: TRBJ1-6; v_gene: TRBV5-5; d_gene: NA; abundance: NA; len: 17; CDR3nt: TGTGCCAGCAGCCCTGTTACAGGAGTGGGTAGCGGTTCACCCCTCCACTTT; CDR3aa: CASSPVTGVGSGSPLHF
j_gene: TRBJ1-4; v_gene: TRBV19; d_gene: TRBD1; abundance: NA; len: 13; CDR3nt: TGTGCCAGTAGTACCCGGGACAGGGGAAAACTGTTTTTT; CDR3aa: CASSTRDRGKLFF
j_gene: TRBJ2-3; v_gene: TRBV2; d_gene: NA; abundance: NA; len: 13; CDR3nt: TGTGCCAGTAGAACTAGCCCCACAGATACGCAGTATTTT; CDR3aa: CASRTSPTDTQYF
j_gene: TRBJ1-3; v_gene: TRBV6-5; d_gene: NA; abundance: NA; len: 11; CDR3nt: TGTGCCAGCAGCCAGGCAGGCACCATATATTTT; CDR3aa: CASSQAGTIYF
j_gene: TRBJ2-5; v_gene: TRBV9; d_gene: NA; abundance: NA; len: 15; CDR3nt: TGTGCCAGCAGCGTAGAAGGTTCTGGGGTGGAGACCCAGTACTTC; CDR3aa: CASSVEGSGVETQYF
j_gene: TRBJ1-5; v_gene: TRBV28; d_gene: TRBD1; abundance: NA; len: 14; CDR3nt: TGTGCCAGCAGTCTGAGACAGGGGCATCAGCCCCAGCATTTT; CDR3aa: CASSLRQGHQPQHF
j_gene: TRBJ2-2; v_gene: TRBV10-3; d_gene: NA; abundance: NA; len: 13; CDR3nt: TGTGCCATCTCTAGCTTGTACACCGGGGAGCTGTTTTTT; CDR3aa: CAISSLYTGELFF
j_gene: TRBJ2-2; v_gene: TRBV30; d_gene: NA; abundance: NA; len: 14; CDR3nt: TGTGCCTGGAGTGTGGGCACTAACACCGGGGAGCTGTTTTTT; CDR3aa: CAWSVGTNTGELFF
j_gene: TRBJ1-1; v_gene: TRBV25-1; d_gene: NA; abundance: NA; len: 14; CDR3nt: TGTGCCAGCAGTCAAACGGGGGCCTACACTGAAGCTTTCTTT; CDR3aa: CASSQTGAYTEAFF
j_gene: TRBJ2-4; v_gene: TRBV4-1; d_gene: NA; abundance: NA; len: 18; CDR3nt: TGCGCCAGCAGCCACGAATCCCTCCGGGGAGGAACCAAAAACATTCAGTACTTC; CDR3aa: CASSHESLRGGTKNIQYF
j_gene: TRBJ1-4; v_gene: TRBV18; d_gene: NA; abundance: NA; len: 13; CDR3nt: TGTGCCAGCTCACCACGGGTAGGGGAAAAACTGTTTTTT; CDR3aa: CASSPRVGEKLFF
j_gene: TRBJ1-5; v_gene: TRBV11-2; d_gene: NA; abundance: once; len: 13; CDR3nt: TGTGCCAGCAGCCGCAGGAACAATCAGCCCCAGCATTTT; CDR3aa: CASSRRNNQPQHF
j_gene: TRBJ1-2; v_gene: TRBV19; d_gene: NA; abundance: few; len: 11; CDR3nt: TGTGCCAGTAGTATAGGTTGGGGCTACACCTTC; CDR3aa: CASSIGWGYTF
j_gene: TRBJ1-6; v_gene: TRBV5-1; d_gene: TRBD1; abundance: once; len: 15; CDR3nt: TGCGCCAGCAGCTTGGGACAGGGCTATAATTCACCCCTCCACTTT; CDR3aa: CASSLGQGYNSPLHF
j_gene: TRBJ1-2; v_gene: TRBV7-2; d_gene: NA; abundance: NA; len: 13; CDR3nt: TGTGCCAGCAGCTTAGCAGGGGCCTATGGCTACACCTTC; CDR3aa: CASSLAGAYGYTF